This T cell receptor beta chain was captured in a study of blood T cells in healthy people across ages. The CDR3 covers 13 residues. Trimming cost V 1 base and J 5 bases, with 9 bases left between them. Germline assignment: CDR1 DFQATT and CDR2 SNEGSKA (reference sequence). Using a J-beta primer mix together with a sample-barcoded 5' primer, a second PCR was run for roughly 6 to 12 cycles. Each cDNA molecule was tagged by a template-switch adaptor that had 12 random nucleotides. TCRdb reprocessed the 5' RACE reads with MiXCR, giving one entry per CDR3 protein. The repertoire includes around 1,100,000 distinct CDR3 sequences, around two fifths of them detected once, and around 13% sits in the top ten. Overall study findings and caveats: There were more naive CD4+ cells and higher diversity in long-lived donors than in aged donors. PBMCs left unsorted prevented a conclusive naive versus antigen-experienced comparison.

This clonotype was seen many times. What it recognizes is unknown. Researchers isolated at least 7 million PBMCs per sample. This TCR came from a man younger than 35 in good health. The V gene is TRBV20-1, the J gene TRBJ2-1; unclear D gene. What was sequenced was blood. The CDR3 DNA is TGCAGTGCTAGAGGGGGTAATCACAATGAGCAGTTCTTC. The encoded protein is CSARGGNHNEQFF.